This T cell receptor (beta chain) stems from a study of shared clonotypes between healthy human individuals. Regarding the study as a whole: Clonotype sharing among donors was expected to depend on sequencing depth. Around 5% of naive CD4 clonotypes were common to several donors.

TCRdb's copy holds only in-frame clones and misses some; the assay was immunoSEQ multiplex PCR. This sample has around 2.3 million clones; approximately 94% occur once, and the top ten carry 0.1% to 0.15%. Concerning this clone: Its antigen is not identified.

CDR3 length equals 14 residues. Germline V gene lookup returns CDR1 MGHRA and CDR2 YSYEKL. Trimming cost V 2 bases and J 4 bases; bases outside gene matches: 3. Source material: naive CD4+ T cells sorted from blood. Subset specified: CD45RA+ positively selected. The source is a young man in good health. The chain couples TRBV4-1 to TRBJ2-3; TRBD1 matches at 7 bases. CDR3 nucleotides: TGCGCCAGCAGCCAACCGACAGGGCCAGATACGCAGTATTTT. It translates to CASSQPTGPDTQYF.